This record covers a single T cell receptor beta chain. In the authors' methods: How many nucleated cells were present was estimated from reference gene primer amplification. Measured with immunoSEQ multiplex PCR; TCRdb has only the in-frame clones, and not every one. Clonal size and the V and J genes are those of that table, whereas D and trimming came from the DNA. In the table there are fewer than 70,000 clones, about 88% of which are singletons. This specimen comes from a study of blood T cell repertoires in COVID-19. In the study overall: The samples span acute and convalescent COVID-19 from the United States, Italy and Spain. Sources were T cells, B-cell-depleted T cells, or PBMCs; the material itself was cDNA or gDNA.

Trimming shortened V by 5 bases and J by 5 bases, and 9 bases separated the two germline ends. Germline CDR1 is MNHEY and CDR2 is SMNVEV (reference sequence). The CDR3 contains 13 residues. This TCR derives from a human donor in a cohort sampled during active COVID-19. The sample was peripheral blood. The genes are TRBV27 and TRBJ1-4; tentative D call: TRBD1 (5 bases). Here the CDR3 reads CASSPTVNEKLFF. Here the CDR3 DNA reads TGTGCCAGCAGTCCGACAGTAAATGAAAAACTGTTTTTT.